A selection of T cell receptor beta chains follows, all from one sample in a study of graft-versus-host responses after intestinal transplantation. Profiled with immunoSEQ multiplex PCR; TCRdb holds only in-frame clones, not every one. The table lists tens of thousands of clones, roughly 80% of them singletons, with more than 15% in the top ten. Which antigens these TCRs recognize remains unknown. The sequences come from unstimulated CD8+ T cells sorted from spleen or lymph node cells, collected before intestinal transplant. The receptors here all came from a human donor who received an intestinal transplant. Both conserved end residues are part of each CDR3. D genes are given only for firm matches. Part of the rows lack a size; the others show once, few, many or a class for expanded clones.

V gene	D gene	clone size	J gene	CDR3 protein	CDR3 DNA
TRBV2	TRBD2	NA	TRBJ2-1	CASSEKAGGLHEQFF	TGTGCCAGCAGTGAAAAAGCGGGGGGTCTCCATGAGCAGTTCTTC
TRBV5-6	NA	NA	TRBJ1-2	CASSLAGQFYGYTF	TGTGCCAGCAGCTTGGCCGGACAGTTCTATGGCTACACCTTC
TRBV28	TRBD1	NA	TRBJ2-7	CASRPTGTGGYEQYF	TGTGCCAGCAGACCCACCGGGACAGGGGGCTACGAGCAGTACTTC
TRBV6-5	TRBD1	NA	TRBJ2-2	CASTQGQGNTGELFF	TGTGCCAGCACCCAGGGACAGGGAAACACCGGGGAGCTGTTTTTT
TRBV7-2	NA	NA	TRBJ2-7	CASSGRWDEQYF	TGTGCCAGCAGCGGGAGATGGGACGAGCAGTACTTC
TRBV29-1	NA	NA	TRBJ1-1	CSVESGVETEAFF	TGCAGCGTTGAGTCGGGGGTGGAGACTGAAGCTTTCTTT
TRBV7-7	NA	NA	TRBJ2-5	CASSLGGEETQYF	TGTGCTAGCAGCTTAGGCGGAGAAGAGACCCAGTACTTC
TRBV6-5	NA	NA	TRBJ2-3	CASSYLGPSTDTQYF	TGTGCCAGCAGCTACCTGGGGCCGTCCACAGATACGCAGTATTTT
TRBV27	TRBD1	NA	TRBJ2-7	CASSLGQGAHEQYF	TGTGCCAGCAGTTTAGGGCAGGGGGCCCACGAGCAGTACTTC
TRBV25-1	NA	NA	TRBJ1-2	CASSVREYGYTF	TGTGCCAGCAGTGTCCGGGAATATGGCTACACCTTC
TRBV7-9	TRBD1	NA	TRBJ2-1	CASRQGSHNEQFF	TGTGCCAGTAGACAGGGTTCTCACAATGAGCAGTTCTTC
TRBV4-1	NA	NA	TRBJ1-5	CASSPFDGDLGPQHF	TGCGCCAGCAGCCCTTTCGACGGAGACCTGGGGCCCCAGCATTTT
TRBV10-1	NA	once	TRBJ1-1	CASSEFMNTEAFF	TGCGCCAGCAGTGAGTTTATGAACACTGAAGCTTTCTTT
TRBV2	NA	NA	TRBJ1-1	CASGGLHTEAFF	TGTGCCAGCGGGGGACTTCACACTGAAGCTTTCTTT
TRBV7-9	TRBD1	NA	TRBJ2-7	CASSLGSGTAYEQYF	TGTGCCAGCAGCTTAGGATCAGGGACAGCCTACGAGCAGTACTTC
TRBV6-5	TRBD1	NA	TRBJ1-5	CASSYSDRGSNQPQHF	TGTGCCAGCAGTTACTCGGACAGGGGTAGCAATCAGCCCCAGCATTTT
TRBV11-2	NA	once	TRBJ2-7	CASSTRDSSYEQYF	TGTGCCAGCAGCACCCGGGACTCTTCCTACGAGCAGTACTTC
TRBV19	TRBD2	NA	TRBJ2-1	CASSILSSGRGIIEQFF	TGTGCCAGTAGTATCCTGAGTAGCGGGAGGGGTATAATTGAGCAGTTCTTC
TRBV28	NA	NA	TRBJ2-7	CASRPGSAYEQYF	TGTGCCAGCAGGCCCGGGAGCGCCTACGAGCAGTACTTC
TRBV4-1	NA	NA	TRBJ2-2	CASSPKIGGTGELFF	TGCGCCAGCAGCCCCAAGATCGGAGGCACCGGGGAGCTGTTTTTT
TRBV6-1	NA	NA	TRBJ2-3	CASRAYNTQYF	TGTGCCAGCAGGGCTTATAATACGCAGTATTTT
TRBV9	NA	NA	TRBJ1-1	CASSPQVLNTEAFF	TGTGCCAGCAGCCCACAGGTACTGAACACTGAAGCTTTCTTT
TRBV15	NA	NA	TRBJ2-1	CATSSPSEQFF	TGTGCCACCAGCAGCCCCTCTGAGCAGTTCTTC
TRBV27	NA	once	TRBJ2-1	CASSFRPGTYNEQFF	TGTGCCAGCAGTTTCCGCCCCGGGACCTACAATGAGCAGTTCTTC
TRBV27	NA	once	TRBJ1-2	CASSSGGNGYTF	TGTGCCAGCAGTTCGGGAGGGAATGGCTACACCTTC
TRBV5-6	TRBD2	NA	TRBJ2-1	CASSLALILERGGYNEQFF	TGTGCCAGCAGCTTGGCCCTAATCCTAGAGCGGGGGGGCTACAATGAGCAGTTCTTC
TRBV19	NA	NA	TRBJ1-5	CATEKRDMIGQPQHF	TGTGCCACTGAAAAGAGGGATATGATAGGTCAGCCCCAGCATTTT
TRBV28	NA	few	TRBJ2-5	CASSLVFAGPGVGGGETQYF	TGTGCCAGCAGTTTAGTTTTCGCCGGTCCGGGAGTGGGAGGAGGAGAGACCCAGTACTTC
TRBV6-5	TRBD2	once	TRBJ2-7	CASSYEGGRQYF	TGTGCCAGCAGTTACGAGGGCGGGAGGCAGTACTTC
TRBV4-1	NA	NA	TRBJ1-1	CASSQDRGGDTEAFF	TGCGCCAGCAGCCAAGATCGAGGGGGTGACACTGAAGCTTTCTTT
TRBV6-6	TRBD1	NA	TRBJ1-4	CASSYSGQSNEKLFF	TGTGCCAGCAGTTACTCGGGACAGTCAAATGAAAAACTGTTTTTT